These 26 T cell receptor beta chains came from one sample sequenced in a study of cytomegalovirus exposure and HLA in healthy donors. The PCR was carried out with 60 Vbeta primers and 13 Jbeta primers. TCRdb keeps only in-frame clones here, not all; method: immunoSEQ multiplex PCR. The sample contains approximately 150,000 clones, roughly 80% of which appear only once. Sequencing was done on a sample of PBMCs. These receptors were taken from a woman aged 40-49 years in good health and CMV-seronegative.

V usage is TRBV6-5 and J usage is TRBJ2-5; D is unclear. The end of the DNA is better explained by TRBJ2-7, so the J call may be wrong. The CDR3 extends over 11 amino acids. Germline assignment: CDR1 MNHEY and CDR2 SVGAGI. The DNA for the CDR3 is TGTGCCAGCAGTTACCACTACGAGCAGTACTTC. Amino acids: CASSYHYEQYF.

The J gene is TRBJ1-5, the V gene TRBV12-5; no firm D call. Germline CDR1 is LGHNT and CDR2 is FRNRAP. This CDR3 has 13 residues. Trimming removed 1 base at V and 9 bases at J, with 10 bases between. The CDR3 DNA is TGTGCTAGTGGTTTGGCCGACATCGGGCCCCAGCATTTT. Amino acid sequence: CASGLADIGPQHF.

The chain uses TRBV28 and TRBJ2-6; TRBD1 is a possible D gene (6 bases). The CDR3 spans 17 residues. Deletions cut 5 bases from V and 1 base from J, with 15 bases between. Germline lookup yields CDR1 MDHEN and CDR2 SYDVKM. The CDR3 loop reads CASSPNPGTSGANVLTF. DNA for the CDR3: TGTGCCAGCAGTCCAAATCCCGGGACATCTGGGGCCAACGTCCTGACTTTC.

The J gene is TRBJ2-1, the V gene TRBV7-3; TRBD2 agrees at 8 bases. V lost 2 bases and J lost 5; bases outside the gene matches: 14. This CDR3 contains 18 residues. In germline, CDR1 is SGHTA, CDR2 FQGTGA. The CDR3 protein is CASSLGGTSGTRNNEQFF. CDR3 nucleotide sequence: TGTGCCAGCAGCTTAGGGGGGACTTCCGGGACTAGGAACAATGAGCAGTTCTTC.

This CDR3 is CASSQEQGTQYF. Here the CDR3 DNA reads TGCGCCAGCAGCCAAGAACAGGGAACTCAGTACTTC. The V and J genes are TRBV4-1 and TRBJ2-4, with a tentative D call TRBD1 (6 bases). V was clipped by 0 bases and J by 12 bases, with 9 bases between them. The CDR3 consists of 12 residues. CDR1 MGHRA and CDR2 YSYEKL come from the germline V gene.

The V call is TRBV5-4, the J call TRBJ1-4; 8 bases align to TRBD1. V was clipped by 4 bases and J by 1 base; unmatched bases: 3. Germline loops: CDR1 SGHNT, CDR2 YYREEE (reference sequence). This CDR3 contains 15 residues. The CDR3 is CASSQDRVTNEKLFF. CDR3 DNA: TGTGCCAGCAGCCAGGACAGGGTAACTAATGAAAAACTGTTTTTT.

This chain connects TRBV7-9 to TRBJ1-5, with TRBD1 as a possible D gene (6 bases). This CDR3 spans 16 amino acids. The germline gives CDR1 SEHNR, CDR2 FQNEAQ (reference sequence). The germline V and J ends were trimmed by 2 bases and 2 bases, with 13 bases remaining between them. CDR3 loop: CASSLWGLGGNQPQHF. In DNA form, the CDR3 reads TGTGCCAGCAGCTTATGGGGGCTGGGTGGCAATCAGCCCCAGCATTTT. Looking up the rest from reference TRBV7-9 and TRBJ1-5 gives the full variable domain: DTGVSQNPRHKITKRGQNVTFRCDPISEHNRLYWYRQTLGQGPEFLTYFQNEAQLEKSRLLSDRFSAERPKGSFSTLEIQRTEQGDSAMYLCASSLWGLGGNQPQHFGDGTRLSIL.

The chain recombines TRBV9 with TRBJ2-1; 9 positions match TRBD2. Losses at the gene ends were 0 bases for V and 7 bases for J; bases not matched to a gene: 8. Germline values: CDR1 SGDLS, CDR2 YYNGEE. CDR3 size: 16 residues. The DNA for the CDR3 is TGTGCCAGCAGCGTAGAATCTAGCGGGGCGGGTAATGAGCAGTTCTTC. Amino acid sequence: CASSVESSGAGNEQFF.

The chain has TRBV11-3 and TRBJ2-2; 7 bases agree with TRBD2. The CDR3 loop spans 14 amino acids. V shed 2 bases and J 3 bases; nucleotides not matched to a gene: 0. The V gene's germline CDR1 is SGHNT and CDR2 YENEEA. CDR3 nucleotide sequence: TGTGCCAGCAGCTTACTAGCGGACACCGGGGAGCTGTTTTTT. Translating it yields CASSLLADTGELFF.

This chain joins TRBV6-6 and TRBJ2-7, with 8 bases aligning to TRBD2. The trim removed 6 bases at V and 2 bases at J, leaving 6 bases unmatched. Germline loops: CDR1 MNHNY, CDR2 SVGAGI (reference sequence). This CDR3 spans 14 amino acids. CDR3 sequence: CASRYPGGTYEQYF. The DNA for the CDR3 is TGTGCCAGCAGGTACCCGGGAGGGACCTACGAGCAGTACTTC.

The chain has TRBV28 and TRBJ2-5; D is possibly TRBD2 (6 bases). CDR1 and CDR2 (germline): MDHEN, SYDVKM. Trimming shortened V by 3 bases and J by 5 bases, and 13 bases separated the two germline ends. The CDR3 sequence is 14 residues long. The CDR3 sequence: CASSLAGGRETQYF. The CDR3, as DNA: TGTGCCAGCAGTTTGGCAGGAGGGCGGGAGACCCAGTACTTC.

This sequence joins TRBV29-1 and TRBJ2-1; 8 nucleotides align to TRBD2. The CDR3 is made up of 15 amino acids. Germline CDR1 reads SQVTM; CDR2 reads ANQGSEA. V gave up 1 base and J gave up 8 bases; unmatched junction bases: 10. In nucleotides, the CDR3 is TGCAGCGTTGAAGGTGGCGGGGGGCTCCAAGATGAGCAGTTCTTC. The encoded protein is CSVEGGGGLQDEQFF.

This chain links TRBV10-3 with TRBJ1-2; 7 bases fit TRBD1. There are 14 residues in the CDR3. Germline V gives CDR1 ENHRY, CDR2 SYGVKD. The trim removed 3 bases at V and 7 bases at J, leaving 8 bases unmatched. The CDR3 is CAISEDREVGGYTF. The CDR3 DNA is TGTGCCATCAGTGAAGACAGGGAGGTTGGTGGCTACACCTTC.

The chain carries TRBV2 and TRBJ2-4; 9 bases are a match to TRBD1. The CDR3 length is 15 residues. The germline V gene encodes CDR1 SNHLY and CDR2 FYNNEI. The ends lost 4 bases at V and 6 bases at J; junction bases unmatched: 7. The CDR3 loop reads CASSARTGDANIQYF. DNA of the CDR3: TGTGCCAGCAGTGCCCGGACAGGGGATGCAAACATTCAGTACTTC. Full variable domain (missing parts from reference TRBV2 and TRBJ2-4): EPEVTQTPSHQVTQMGQEVILRCVPISNHLYFYWYRQILGQKVEFLVSFYNNEISEKSEIFDDQFSVERPDGSNFTLKIRSTKLEDSAMYFCASSARTGDANIQYFGAGTRLSVL.

This sequence joins TRBV10-2 and TRBJ2-3, with D perhaps TRBD2 (6 bases). The CDR3 spans 16 residues. Germline lookup yields CDR1 WSHSY and CDR2 SAAADI. Trimming pared 6 bases from V and 2 bases from J, leaving 18 bases between. The CDR3 loop is CASRNGGTRLTDTQYF. CDR3 coding DNA: TGCGCCAGCAGAAATGGGGGGACCCGACTCACAGATACGCAGTATTTT.

For the CDR3, the DNA is TGTGCCAGCAGCTACCCGGACAGCAATCCATACAATGAGCAGTTCTTC. Its translation is CASSYPDSNPYNEQFF. This rearrangement joins TRBV5-4 to TRBJ2-1; D may be TRBD1 (6 bases). V was cut by 3 bases and J by 4 bases, with 17 bases left in between. The CDR3 sequence is 16 residues long. The germline V gene encodes CDR1 SGHNT and CDR2 YYREEE (reference sequence).

The J gene is TRBJ2-2, the V gene TRBV30; D remains unclear. In germline, CDR1 is GTSNPN, CDR2 SVGIG (reference sequence). This CDR3 has 14 amino acids. The ends were cut back, 5 bases at V and 0 bases at J, with 10 bases in the middle. The CDR3, as DNA: TGTGCCTGGGCGCCCGCCGCGAACACCGGGGAGCTGTTTTTT. As protein: CAWAPAANTGELFF. The full variable domain, in which reference TRBV30 and TRBJ2-2 provide the parts outside the CDR3, is SQTIHQWPATLVQPVGSPLSLECTVEGTSNPNLYWYRQAAGRGLQLLFYSVGIGQISSEVPQNLSASRPQDRQFILSSKKLLLSDSGFYLCAWAPAANTGELFFGEGSRLTVL.

This rearrangement joins TRBV11-3 to TRBJ2-1; perhaps TRBD2 as D (6 bases). From germline, CDR1 is SGHNT and CDR2 YENEEA. CDR3 size: 16 residues. The V end was cut by 0 bases, the J end by 6 bases, with 15 bases between. In DNA form, the CDR3 reads TGTGCCAGCAGCTTAGATGTAGCGGATCCGCTCAATGAGCAGTTCTTC. This sequence encodes CASSLDVADPLNEQFF.

The chain employs TRBV19 and TRBJ2-1; D is perhaps TRBD2 (6 bases). The CDR3 is 16 residues long. Trimming took off 4 bases at V and 4 bases at J, with 17 bases between the two ends. Per the germline V gene, CDR1 is LNHDA and CDR2 is SQIVND (reference sequence). CDR3 sequence reads: CASSTGGTETYNEQFF. CDR3 nucleotide sequence: TGTGCCAGTAGTACTGGGGGGACGGAGACTTACAATGAGCAGTTCTTC.

This clone was observed once. This rearrangement joins TRBV13 to TRBJ2-1; 8 bases align to TRBD2. V gave up 5 bases and J gave up 6 bases; unmatched junction bases: 15. This CDR3 comprises 17 residues. CDR1 PRHDT and CDR2 FYEKMQ come from the germline V gene (reference sequence). The CDR3 nucleotides are TGTGCCAGCAGCGCACAACTGGGACTAGTAGGGGCCAATGAGCAGTTCTTC. It yields the protein CASSAQLGLVGANEQFF.

The rearrangement uses TRBV28 and TRBJ1-2, with 7 bases that match TRBD1. CDR1 and CDR2 from the germline V gene are MDHEN and SYDVKM. The CDR3 runs to 14 residues. V shed 3 bases and J 4 bases; nucleotides not matched to a gene: 5. CDR3 loop: CASSFRDSTYGYTF. The CDR3 DNA is TGTGCCAGCAGTTTCCGGGACAGTACCTATGGCTACACCTTC.

The genes are TRBV27 and TRBJ2-6, with TRBD2 as a possible D gene (6 bases). V gave up 6 bases and J gave up 4 bases, with 22 bases separating them. The germline V gene encodes CDR1 MNHEY and CDR2 SMNVEV (reference sequence). CDR3 size: 18 residues. CDR3 protein: CASSSDRDWASGANVLTF. The CDR3, as DNA: TGTGCCAGCAGCTCAGATCGGGACTGGGCAAGCGGGGCCAACGTCCTGACTTTC.

The genes are TRBV9 and TRBJ1-4; 8 bases match TRBD1. Unmatched junction bases numbered 8, after V lost 3 bases and J lost 7 bases. The CDR3 has 15 amino acids. From germline, CDR1 is SGDLS and CDR2 YYNGEE. CDR3 nucleotides: TGTGCCAGCAGCGCCAGGACAGGGTTGGGTGAAAAACTGTTTTTT. Encoded protein: CASSARTGLGEKLFF.

The CDR3 DNA sequence: TGTGCCATCAGTGAGTCGTGGCCCGGGACACCCCAAGGGGAGACCCAGTACTTC. Its protein is CAISESWPGTPQGETQYF. The V gene is TRBV10-3, the J gene TRBJ2-5; a weak D match, TRBD1 (6 bases). The length of the CDR3 is 18 residues. CDR1 ENHRY and CDR2 SYGVKD come from the germline V gene. The V end was cut by 0 bases, the J end by 5 bases, with 22 bases between.

This clone was picked up one time. The chain employs TRBV28 and TRBJ2-7; maybe TRBD1 (5 bases). V was trimmed by 6 bases and J by 1 base, leaving 16 bases between them. The length of the CDR3 is 15 residues. Per the germline V gene, CDR1 is MDHEN and CDR2 is SYDVKM. CDR3 in DNA: TGTGCCAGCAGCTCCACCAGCCAGGGATCCTACGAGCAGTACTTC. It specifies CASSSTSQGSYEQYF.

This chain connects TRBV7-2 to TRBJ2-7; no definite D call. This CDR3 comprises 14 residues. Trimming stripped 5 bases from V and 2 bases from J, with 13 bases between. CDR1 and CDR2 from the germline V gene are SGHTA and FQGNSA. DNA of the CDR3: TGTGCCAGCAGCCCCCTCAGGCAGGCCTACGAGCAGTACTTC. Translating gives CASSPLRQAYEQYF.